This TCR beta chain was documented in a study of CD8 T cells in Susac syndrome. RNA, at 0.5 to 1 ug, was reverse transcribed with random hexamers. TCRdb re-analysed the immunoSEQ multiplex PCR reads in MiXCR, keeping a single row per CDR3 protein. The table includes some 200,000 distinct CDR3 sequences, approximately 95% detected once. From germline, CDR1 is LNHNV and CDR2 YYDKDF (reference sequence). There are 13 residues in the CDR3. Trimming took 0 bases from V and 7 from J, leaving 7 bases between them. This receptor was taken from a human donor with Susac syndrome. Sequencing used CD8+ T cells from PBMCs. This chain connects TRBV15 to TRBJ1-5; D might be TRBD1 (5 bases). The CDR3 protein is CATSRDWGQPQHF. The CDR3 coding sequence is TGTGCCACCAGCAGAGATTGGGGCCAGCCCCAGCATTTT.